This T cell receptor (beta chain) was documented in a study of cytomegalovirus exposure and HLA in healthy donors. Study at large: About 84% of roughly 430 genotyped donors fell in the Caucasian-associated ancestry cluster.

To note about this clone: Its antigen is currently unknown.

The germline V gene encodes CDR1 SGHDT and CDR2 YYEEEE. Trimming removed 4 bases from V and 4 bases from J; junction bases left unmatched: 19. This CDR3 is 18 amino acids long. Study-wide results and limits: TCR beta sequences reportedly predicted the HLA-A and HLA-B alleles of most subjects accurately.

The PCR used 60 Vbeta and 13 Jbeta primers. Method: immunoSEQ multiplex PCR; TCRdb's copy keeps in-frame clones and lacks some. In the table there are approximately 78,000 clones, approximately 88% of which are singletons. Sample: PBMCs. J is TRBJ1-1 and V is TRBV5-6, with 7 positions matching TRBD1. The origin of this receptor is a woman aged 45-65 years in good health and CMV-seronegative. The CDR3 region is CASSGPGQTFFGPTEAFF. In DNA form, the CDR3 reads TGTGCCAGCAGCGGTCCGGGACAGACTTTTTTCGGTCCCACTGAAGCTTTCTTT.